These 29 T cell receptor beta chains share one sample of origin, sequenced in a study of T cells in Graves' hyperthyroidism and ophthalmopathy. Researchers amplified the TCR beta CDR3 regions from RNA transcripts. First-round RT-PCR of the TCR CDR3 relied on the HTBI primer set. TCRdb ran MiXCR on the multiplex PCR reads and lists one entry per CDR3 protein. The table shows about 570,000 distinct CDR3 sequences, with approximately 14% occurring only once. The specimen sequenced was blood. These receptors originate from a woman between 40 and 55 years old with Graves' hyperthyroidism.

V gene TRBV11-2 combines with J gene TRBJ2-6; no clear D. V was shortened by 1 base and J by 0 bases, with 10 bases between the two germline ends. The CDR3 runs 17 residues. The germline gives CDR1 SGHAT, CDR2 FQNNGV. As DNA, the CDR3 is TGTGCCAGCAGCTTAGTCTTAGGGCGCTCTGGGGCCAACGTCCTGACTTTC. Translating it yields CASSLVLGRSGANVLTF. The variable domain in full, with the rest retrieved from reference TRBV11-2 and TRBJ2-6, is EAGVAQSPRYKIIEKRQSVAFWCNPISGHATLYWYQQILGQGPKLLIQFQNNGVVDDSQLPKDRFSAERLKGVDSTLKIQPAKLEDSAVYLCASSLVLGRSGANVLTFGAGSRLTVL.

CDR3 loop: CASSLAELAGGSQYF. In DNA, the CDR3 is TGTGCCAGCAGCTTGGCCGAACTAGCGGGTGGGTCCCAGTACTTC. The chain is built from TRBV5-6 and TRBJ2-5; 9 nucleotides line up with TRBD2. Germline V gene data show CDR1 as SGHDT and CDR2 as YYEEEE. After removal of 0 bases from V and 9 bases from J, the junction contained 9 bases not matched to a gene. The CDR3 covers 15 residues.

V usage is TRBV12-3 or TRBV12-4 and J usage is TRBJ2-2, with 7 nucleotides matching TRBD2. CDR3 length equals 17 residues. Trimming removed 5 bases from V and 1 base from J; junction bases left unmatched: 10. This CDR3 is CASSTVTSEGNTGELFF. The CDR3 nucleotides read TGTGCCAGCAGTACCGTTACTAGCGAGGGGAACACCGGGGAGCTGTTTTTT.

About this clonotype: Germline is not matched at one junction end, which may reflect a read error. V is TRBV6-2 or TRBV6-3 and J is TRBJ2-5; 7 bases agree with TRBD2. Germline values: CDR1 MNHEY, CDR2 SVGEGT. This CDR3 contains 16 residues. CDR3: CASMTSRGEFVETQCF. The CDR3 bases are TGTGCCAGCATGACTAGCCGGGGGGAGTTCGTCGAGACCCAGTGCTTC.

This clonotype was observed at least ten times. The CDR3 nucleotides read TGTGCCAGCAGTTATAGGAGGAGTGGCACAGATACGCAGTATTTT. Protein product: CASSYRRSGTDTQYF. The V gene is TRBV6-1, the J gene TRBJ2-3; the D gene is possibly TRBD2 (5 bases). The CDR3 extends over 15 amino acids. In germline, CDR1 is MNHNS, CDR2 SASEGT. Trimming left V 5 bases short and J 1 base short, with 13 bases between.

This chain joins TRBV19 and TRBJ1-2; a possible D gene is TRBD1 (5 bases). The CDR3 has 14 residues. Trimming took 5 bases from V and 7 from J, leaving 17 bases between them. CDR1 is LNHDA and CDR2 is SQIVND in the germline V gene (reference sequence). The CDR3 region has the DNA TGTGCCAGTAGTGGTTCAGGGTGGTTCTTTGGCTACACCTTC. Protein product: CASSGSGWFFGYTF.

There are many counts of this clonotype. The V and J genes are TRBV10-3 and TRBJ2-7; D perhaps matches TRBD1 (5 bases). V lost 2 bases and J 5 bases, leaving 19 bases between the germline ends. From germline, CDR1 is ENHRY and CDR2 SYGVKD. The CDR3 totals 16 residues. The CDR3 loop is CAISEVSGKESDEQYF. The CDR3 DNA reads TGTGCCATCAGTGAGGTGTCAGGGAAGGAATCTGACGAGCAGTACTTC.

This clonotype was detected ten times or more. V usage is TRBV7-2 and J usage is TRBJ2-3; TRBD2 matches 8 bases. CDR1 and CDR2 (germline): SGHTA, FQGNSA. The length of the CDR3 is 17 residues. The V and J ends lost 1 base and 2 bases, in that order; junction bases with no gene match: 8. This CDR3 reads CASSLDGGARSTDTQYF. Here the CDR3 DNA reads TGTGCCAGCAGCTTAGACGGGGGGGCCCGTTCCACAGATACGCAGTATTTT.

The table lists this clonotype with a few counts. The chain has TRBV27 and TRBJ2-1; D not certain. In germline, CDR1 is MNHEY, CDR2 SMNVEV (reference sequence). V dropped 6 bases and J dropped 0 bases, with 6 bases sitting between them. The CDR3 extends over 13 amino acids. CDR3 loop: CASRPPSYNEQFF. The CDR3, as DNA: TGTGCCAGCAGACCCCCCTCCTACAATGAGCAGTTCTTC.

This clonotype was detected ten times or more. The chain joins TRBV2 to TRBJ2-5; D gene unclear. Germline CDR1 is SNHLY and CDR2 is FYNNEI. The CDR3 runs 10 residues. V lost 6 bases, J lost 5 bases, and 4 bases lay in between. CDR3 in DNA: TGTGCCAGCAGCTTGGAGACCCAGTACTTC. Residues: CASSLETQYF.

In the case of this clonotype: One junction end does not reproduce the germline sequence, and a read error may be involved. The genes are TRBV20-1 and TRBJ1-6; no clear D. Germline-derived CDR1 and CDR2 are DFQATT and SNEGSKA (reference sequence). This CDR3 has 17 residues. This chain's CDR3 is CSARDTSRTDYNSLLHF. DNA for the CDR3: TGCAGTGCTAGAGACACCTCTAGGACGGACTATAATTCACTCCTCCACTTT.

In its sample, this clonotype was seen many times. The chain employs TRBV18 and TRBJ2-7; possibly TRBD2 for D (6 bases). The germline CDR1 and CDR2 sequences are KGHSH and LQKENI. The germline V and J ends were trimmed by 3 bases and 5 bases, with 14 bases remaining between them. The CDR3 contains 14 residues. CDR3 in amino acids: CASSPGTVKNEQYF. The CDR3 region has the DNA TGTGCCAGCTCACCCGGGACTGTTAAGAACGAGCAGTACTTC.

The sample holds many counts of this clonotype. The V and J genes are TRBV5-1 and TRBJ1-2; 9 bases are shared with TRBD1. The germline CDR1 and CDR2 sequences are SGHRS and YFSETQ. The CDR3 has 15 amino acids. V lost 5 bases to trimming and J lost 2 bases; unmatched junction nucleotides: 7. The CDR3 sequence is CASRLTGGANYGYTF. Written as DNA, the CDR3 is TGCGCCAGCAGACTTACAGGGGGCGCGAACTATGGCTACACCTTC.

This CDR3 is CASVGLLGQPQHF. DNA of the CDR3: TGTGCCAGCGTCGGGCTCTTAGGTCAGCCCCAGCATTTT. J is TRBJ1-5 and V is TRBV6-5; D is uncertain. The CDR3 covers 13 residues. Trimming stripped 8 bases from V and 6 bases from J, with 14 bases between. Germline CDR1 is MNHEY and CDR2 is SVGAGI.

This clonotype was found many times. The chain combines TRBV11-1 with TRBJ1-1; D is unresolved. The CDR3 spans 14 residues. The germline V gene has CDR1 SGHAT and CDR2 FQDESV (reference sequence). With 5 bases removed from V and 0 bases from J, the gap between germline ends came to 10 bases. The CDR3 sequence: CASSALAMNTEAFF. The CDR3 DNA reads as TGTGCCAGCAGCGCATTGGCTATGAACACTGAAGCTTTCTTT. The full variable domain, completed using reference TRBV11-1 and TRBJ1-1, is EAEVAQSPRYKITEKSQAVAFWCDPISGHATLYWYRQILGQGPELLVQFQDESVVDDSQLPKDRFSAERLKGVDSTLKIQPAELGDSAMYLCASSALAMNTEAFFGQGTRLTVV.

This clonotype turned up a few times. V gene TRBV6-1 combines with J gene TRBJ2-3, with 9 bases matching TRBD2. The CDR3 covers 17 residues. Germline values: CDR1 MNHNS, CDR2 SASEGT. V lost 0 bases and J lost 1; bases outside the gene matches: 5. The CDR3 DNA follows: TGTGCCAGCAGTGAAGCAATACTAGCGGGCCGCACAGATACGCAGTATTTT. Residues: CASSEAILAGRTDTQYF.

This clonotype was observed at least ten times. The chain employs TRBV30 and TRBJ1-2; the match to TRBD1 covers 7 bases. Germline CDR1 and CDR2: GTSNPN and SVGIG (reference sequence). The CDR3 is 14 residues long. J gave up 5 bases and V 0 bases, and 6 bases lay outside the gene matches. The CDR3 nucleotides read TGTGCCTGGAGTGTTACAGGGGCGCCATATGGCTACACCTTC. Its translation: CAWSVTGAPYGYTF.

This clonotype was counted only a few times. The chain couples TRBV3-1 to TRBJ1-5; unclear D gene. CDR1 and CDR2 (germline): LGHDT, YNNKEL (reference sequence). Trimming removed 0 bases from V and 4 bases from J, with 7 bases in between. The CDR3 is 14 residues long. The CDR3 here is CASSQDGRNQPQHF. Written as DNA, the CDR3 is TGTGCCAGCAGCCAAGATGGGAGGAATCAGCCCCAGCATTTT. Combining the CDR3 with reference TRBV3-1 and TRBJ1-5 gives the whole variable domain DTAVSQTPKYLVTQMGNDKSIKCEQNLGHDTMYWYKQDSKKFLKIMFSYNNKELIINETVPNRFSPKSPDKAHLNLHINSLELGDSAVYFCASSQDGRNQPQHFGDGTRLSIL.

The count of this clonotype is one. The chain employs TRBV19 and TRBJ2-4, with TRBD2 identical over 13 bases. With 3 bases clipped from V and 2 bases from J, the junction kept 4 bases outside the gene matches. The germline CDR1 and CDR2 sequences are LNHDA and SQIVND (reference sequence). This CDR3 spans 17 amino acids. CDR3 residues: CASSIGLAGVSKNIQYF. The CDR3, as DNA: TGTGCCAGTAGTATTGGACTAGCGGGAGTATCCAAAAACATTCAGTACTTC.

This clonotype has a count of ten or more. CDR3 sequence: CASSWGKGGSYNEQFF. Here the CDR3 DNA reads TGTGCCAGCAGCTGGGGAAAAGGGGGAAGCTACAATGAGCAGTTCTTC. The chain links TRBV11-2 to TRBJ2-1, with a weak D call TRBD1 (6 bases). The CDR3 is 16 amino acids. V lost 4 bases to trimming and J lost 3 bases, with 16 bases between them. Germline CDR1 reads SGHAT; CDR2 reads FQNNGV.

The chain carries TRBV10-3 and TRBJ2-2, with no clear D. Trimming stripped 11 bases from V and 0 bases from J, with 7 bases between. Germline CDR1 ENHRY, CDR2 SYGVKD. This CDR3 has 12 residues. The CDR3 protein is CACSANTGELFF. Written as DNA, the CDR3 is TGTGCCTGTTCAGCGAACACCGGGGAGCTGTTTTTT.

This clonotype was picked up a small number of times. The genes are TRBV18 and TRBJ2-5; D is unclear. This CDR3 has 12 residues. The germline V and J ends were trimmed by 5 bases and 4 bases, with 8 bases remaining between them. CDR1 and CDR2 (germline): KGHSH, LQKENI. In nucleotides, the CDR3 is TGTGCCAGCTCAACAATGACAGAGACCCAGTACTTC. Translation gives CASSTMTETQYF.

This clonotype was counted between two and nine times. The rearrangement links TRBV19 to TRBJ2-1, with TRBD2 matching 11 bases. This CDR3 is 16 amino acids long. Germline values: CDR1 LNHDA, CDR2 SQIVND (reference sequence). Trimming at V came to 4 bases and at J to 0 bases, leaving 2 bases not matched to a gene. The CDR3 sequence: CASSTGLAGSYNEQFF. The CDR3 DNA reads TGTGCCAGTAGTACCGGACTAGCGGGCTCCTACAATGAGCAGTTCTTC.

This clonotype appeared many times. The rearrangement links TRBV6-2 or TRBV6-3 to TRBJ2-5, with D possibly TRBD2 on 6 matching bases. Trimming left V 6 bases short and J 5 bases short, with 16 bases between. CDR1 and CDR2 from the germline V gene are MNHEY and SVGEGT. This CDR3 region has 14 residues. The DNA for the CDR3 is TGTGCCAGCAGCGACCGGGGGAATGGTGAGACCCAGTACTTC. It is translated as CASSDRGNGETQYF.

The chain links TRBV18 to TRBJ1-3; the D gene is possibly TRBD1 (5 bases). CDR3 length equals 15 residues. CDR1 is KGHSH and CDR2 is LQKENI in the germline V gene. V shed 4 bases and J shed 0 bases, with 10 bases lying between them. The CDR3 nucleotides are TGTGCCAGCTCACTCACAGGCCTCTCTGGAAACACCATATATTTT. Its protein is CASSLTGLSGNTIYF.

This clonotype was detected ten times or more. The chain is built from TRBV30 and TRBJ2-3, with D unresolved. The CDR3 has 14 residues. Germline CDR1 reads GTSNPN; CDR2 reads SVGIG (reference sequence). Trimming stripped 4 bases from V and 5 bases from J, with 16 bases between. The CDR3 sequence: CAWKQRLQVDTQYF. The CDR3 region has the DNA TGTGCCTGGAAACAGAGACTTCAAGTAGATACGCAGTATTTT.

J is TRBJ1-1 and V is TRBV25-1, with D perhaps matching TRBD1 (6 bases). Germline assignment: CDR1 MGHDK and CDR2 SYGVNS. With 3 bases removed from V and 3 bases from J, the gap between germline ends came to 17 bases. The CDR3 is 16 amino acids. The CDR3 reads CASSDEVQGGYTEAFF. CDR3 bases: TGTGCCAGCAGTGACGAAGTACAGGGAGGGTACACTGAAGCTTTCTTT. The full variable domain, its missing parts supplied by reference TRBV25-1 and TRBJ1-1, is EADIYQTPRYLVIGTGKKITLECSQTMGHDKMYWYQQDPGMELHLIHYSYGVNSTEKGDLSSESTVSRIRTEHFPLTLESARPSHTSQYLCASSDEVQGGYTEAFFGQGTRLTVV.

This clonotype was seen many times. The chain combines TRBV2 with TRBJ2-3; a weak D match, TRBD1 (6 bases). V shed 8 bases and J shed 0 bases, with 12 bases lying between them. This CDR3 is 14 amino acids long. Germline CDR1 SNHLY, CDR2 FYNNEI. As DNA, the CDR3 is TGTGCCAGCGGGGGCAGGGGAAGCACAGATACGCAGTATTTT. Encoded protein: CASGGRGSTDTQYF.

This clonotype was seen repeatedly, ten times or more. CDR3 nucleotides: TGTGCCAGCTCACCTGATGAGTATGGCTACACCTTC. Translated, it gives CASSPDEYGYTF. V gene TRBV18 combines with J gene TRBJ1-2, with unresolved D. Trimming left V 3 bases short and J 5 bases short, with 7 bases between. This CDR3 has 12 amino acids. Germline V gives CDR1 KGHSH, CDR2 LQKENI.